These 23 T cell receptor beta chains share one sample of origin, sequenced in a study of OX40 agonist ivuxolimab in advanced cancers. Using immunoSEQ multiplex PCR, the repertoire was profiled, and TCRdb retains in-frame clones only, with some absent. The sample has over 85,000 clones; roughly 87% are singletons. The source material was CD4+ or CD8+ T cells sorted from blood, sampled in a trial of the OX40 agonist ivuxolimab. These TCRs come from an adult with an advanced solid tumor such as melanoma, head and neck, liver or kidney cancer.

The gene calls are TRBV19 and TRBJ2-1; 13 bases line up with TRBD2. Trimming at V came to 8 bases and at J to 10 bases, leaving 5 bases not matched to a gene. Germline CDR1 is LNHDA and CDR2 is SQIVND (reference sequence). This CDR3 contains 13 residues. The CDR3 DNA reads TGTGCCAGTGGACTAGCGGGAGCTGGGGAGCAGTTCTTC. Its translation: CASGLAGAGEQFF.

The V and J genes are TRBV7-2 and TRBJ1-5; D possibly corresponds to TRBD1 (6 bases). Germline V CDR1 and CDR2: SGHTA, FQGNSA. This CDR3 is built from 15 residues. Trimming pared 6 bases from V and 5 bases from J, leaving 17 bases between. This chain's CDR3 is CASSPDTGKDQPQHF. The DNA for the CDR3 is TGTGCCAGCAGTCCCGATACAGGGAAAGATCAGCCCCAGCATTTT.

The rearrangement uses TRBV5-5 and TRBJ2-7, with 11 bases matching TRBD2. Germline CDR1 and CDR2: SGHKS and YYEKEE (reference sequence). The V gene end was trimmed by 5 bases and the J gene end by 0 bases; junction bases not matched to a gene: 13. The length of the CDR3 is 18 residues. CDR3 in DNA: TGTGCCAGCAGGCGCCGGGACGGAGGACTAGCGGGCTCCTACGAGCAGTACTTC. It codes for CASRRRDGGLAGSYEQYF.

The chain joins TRBV5-4 to TRBJ2-7; 8 nucleotides line up with TRBD2. Germline CDR1 SGHNT, CDR2 YYREEE (reference sequence). The CDR3 covers 16 residues. With V trimmed by 0 bases and J by 3 bases, 8 bases remained unmatched. CDR3 residues: CASSLANSGALYEQYF. CDR3 in DNA: TGTGCCAGCAGCTTGGCCAATAGCGGGGCCCTCTACGAGCAGTACTTC. Together with reference TRBV5-4 and TRBJ2-7, the CDR3 gives the full variable domain: ETGVTQSPTHLIKTRGQQVTLRCSSQSGHNTVSWYQQALGQGPQFIFQYYREEENGRGNFPPRFSGLQFPNYSSELNVNALELDDSALYLCASSLANSGALYEQYFGPGTRLTVT.

The chain joins TRBV5-1 to TRBJ2-7; 9 nucleotides match TRBD1. V lost 3 bases and J lost 1; bases outside the gene matches: 8. Germline CDR1 and CDR2: SGHRS and YFSETQ. The CDR3 is 16 amino acids. CDR3 nucleotides: TGCGCCAGCAGCTGGGGGGCCGGGACAGGGTCCTACGAGCAGTACTTC. Translation gives CASSWGAGTGSYEQYF.

This rearrangement joins TRBV5-1 to TRBJ2-7; TRBD1 matches at 7 bases. In germline, CDR1 is SGHRS, CDR2 YFSETQ. CDR3 length: 16 residues. Trimming took 0 bases from V and 5 from J; bases not matched to a gene: 11. The DNA for the CDR3 is TGCGCCAGCAGCTTGGCCGCCGGCAGGGGGATCGACGAGCAGTACTTC. It specifies CASSLAAGRGIDEQYF.

The V call is TRBV11-3, the J call TRBJ1-2; TRBD1 aligns across 8 bases. The CDR3 is made up of 13 amino acids. V trimming: 5 bases; J trimming: 7 bases; junction bases outside the gene matches: 6. The germline V gene has CDR1 SGHNT and CDR2 YENEEA. CDR3 amino acids: CASSIAGQGGYTF. CDR3 in DNA: TGTGCCAGCAGCATAGCAGGACAGGGTGGCTACACCTTC.

The V and J genes are TRBV19 and TRBJ1-1, with TRBD1 matching over 7 bases. Germline CDR1 LNHDA, CDR2 SQIVND (reference sequence). With V trimmed by 6 bases and J by 1 base, 11 bases remained unmatched. The CDR3 covers 16 residues. Here the CDR3 DNA reads TGTGCCAGTAGCCGCCGTAGGGACAGCGGGAACACTGAAGCTTTCTTT. It encodes CASSRRRDSGNTEAFF.

The chain combines TRBV5-1 with TRBJ2-1; 14 bases fit TRBD2. The CDR3 loop spans 16 amino acids. The trim removed 4 bases at V and 7 bases at J, leaving 7 bases unmatched. Per the germline V gene, CDR1 is SGHRS and CDR2 is YFSETQ. CDR3 in amino acids: CASSMGGTSGRNEQFF. The CDR3 coding sequence is TGCGCCAGCAGCATGGGTGGGACTAGCGGGAGAAATGAGCAGTTCTTC.

This sequence joins TRBV7-8 and TRBJ2-7; no clear D. CDR3 length equals 13 residues. V lost 4 bases and J 4 bases, leaving 11 bases between the germline ends. Germline lookup yields CDR1 SGHVS and CDR2 FQNEAQ. CDR3 nucleotide sequence: TGTGCCAGCAGCTCCCGACCCCTATACGAGCAGTACTTC. It is translated as CASSSRPLYEQYF.

V usage is TRBV9 and J usage is TRBJ2-2; no reliable D call. V lost 4 bases and J lost 4, with 14 bases in between. The CDR3 contains 15 residues. Germline V gene data show CDR1 as SGDLS and CDR2 as YYNGEE. CDR3 residues: CASSQSGSLTGELFF. For the CDR3, the DNA is TGTGCCAGCAGCCAGTCTGGGTCTCTCACCGGGGAGCTGTTTTTT.

The chain carries TRBV7-9 and TRBJ2-3, with TRBD2 matching 10 bases. In germline, CDR1 is SEHNR, CDR2 FQNEAQ (reference sequence). The CDR3 covers 15 residues. J gave up 2 bases and V 6 bases, and 5 bases lay outside the gene matches. The CDR3 nucleotides read TGTGCCAGCAGGGTTGGACTAGCGGCCACAGATACGCAGTATTTT. Residues: CASRVGLAATDTQYF. The whole variable domain, filled in from reference TRBV7-9 and TRBJ2-3, reads DTGVSQNPRHKITKRGQNVTFRCDPISEHNRLYWYRQTLGQGPEFLTYFQNEAQLEKSRLLSDRFSAERPKGSFSTLEIQRTEQGDSAMYLCASRVGLAATDTQYFGPGTRLTVL.

The CDR3 region has the DNA TGTGCCAGCAGCCCCGCGCCCCCTAGCGGAGCCCTTACAATCCCCTACGAGCAGTACTTC. As protein: CASSPAPPSGALTIPYEQYF. The chain has TRBV7-8 and TRBJ2-7; 7 nucleotides agree with TRBD2. The V segment lost 5 bases and the J segment 2 bases; nucleotides outside the gene matches: 24. Germline V gene data show CDR1 as SGHVS and CDR2 as FQNEAQ. The CDR3 consists of 20 residues.

This chain connects TRBV4-3 to TRBJ1-3; possible D gene TRBD1, 6 bases. V lost 0 bases to trimming and J lost 1 base, with 10 bases between them. Looked up from germline, CDR1 is LGHNA and CDR2 is YSLEER. CDR3 length equals 16 residues. The CDR3 region is CASSQDWGASGNTIYF. CDR3 nucleotide sequence: TGCGCCAGCAGCCAAGACTGGGGGGCTTCTGGAAACACCATATATTTT.

CDR3 DNA: TGTGCCAGCAGCTCTATGGATACGCAGTATTTT. Its translation: CASSSMDTQYF. This rearrangement joins TRBV28 to TRBJ2-3; D unresolved. CDR3 size: 11 residues. From germline, CDR1 is MDHEN and CDR2 SYDVKM. Trimming took off 6 bases at V and 6 bases at J, with 7 bases between the two ends.

The J gene is TRBJ2-3, the V gene TRBV30; the D call may be TRBD1 or TRBD2 (6 bases each). Germline values: CDR1 GTSNPN, CDR2 SVGIG (reference sequence). This CDR3 contains 15 residues. Trimming cost V 1 base and J 4 bases, with 15 bases left between them. Here the CDR3 DNA reads TGTGCCTGGAGTGGAAGGAGGGGGGCCGCAGATACGCAGTATTTT. Amino acids: CAWSGRRGAADTQYF.

The V gene is TRBV4-3, the J gene TRBJ2-3; TRBD2 matches at 15 bases. There are 20 residues in the CDR3. V gave up 1 base and J gave up 4 bases; unmatched junction bases: 12. CDR1 LGHNA and CDR2 YSLEER come from the germline V gene. CDR3 sequence: CASSQGPRGTSGRWADTQYF. The CDR3 DNA reads TGCGCCAGCAGCCAAGGGCCGAGGGGGACTAGCGGGAGGTGGGCAGATACGCAGTATTTT.

The chain uses TRBV14 and TRBJ1-3; possible D gene TRBD1, 6 bases. The ends were cut back, 1 base at V and 3 bases at J, with 7 bases in the middle. The CDR3 spans 14 residues. CDR1 is SGHDN, CDR2 FVKESK, per germline. The CDR3, as DNA: TGTGCCAGCAGCCAAGTCAGGGGTGGAAACACCATATATTTT. Protein: CASSQVRGGNTIYF.

CDR3 amino acids: CASSADRRSYEQYF. For the CDR3, the DNA is TGTGCCAGCAGTGCGGACAGGCGATCCTACGAGCAGTACTTC. The gene calls are TRBV6-5 and TRBJ2-7, with 7 bases aligning to TRBD1. The V gene's germline CDR1 is MNHEY and CDR2 SVGAGI. CDR3 size: 14 residues. With 5 bases clipped from V and 1 base from J, the junction kept 5 bases outside the gene matches.

The chain links TRBV19 to TRBJ2-2; weak D call: TRBD1 (5 bases). Trimming pared 3 bases from V and 4 bases from J, leaving 9 bases between. Germline V gene sequence: CDR1 LNHDA, CDR2 SQIVND (reference sequence). The CDR3 is 14 amino acids. The CDR3 sequence: CASSMGQATGELFF. The CDR3 nucleotides are TGTGCCAGTAGTATGGGGCAGGCCACCGGGGAGCTGTTTTTT.

This chain connects TRBV4-2 to TRBJ2-7; possible D gene TRBD2, 6 bases. The CDR3 is 14 residues long. The germline gives CDR1 LGHNA, CDR2 YNFKEQ. Trimming cost V 5 bases and J 0 bases, with 11 bases left between them. The CDR3 here is CASSYSGNSYEQYF. For the CDR3, the DNA is TGTGCCAGCAGCTATAGCGGAAACTCCTACGAGCAGTACTTC.

This chain joins TRBV14 and TRBJ2-7, with a weak D call TRBD1 (6 bases). With 5 bases removed from V and 4 bases from J, the gap between germline ends came to 15 bases. Per the germline V gene, CDR1 is SGHDN and CDR2 is FVKESK. This CDR3 is 14 amino acids long. CDR3 sequence: CASSFVAGAYEQYF. The CDR3 DNA follows: TGTGCCAGCAGCTTCGTTGCAGGGGCTTACGAGCAGTACTTC.

J is TRBJ2-7 and V is TRBV30; maybe TRBD1 (6 bases). V lost 4 bases, J lost 3 bases, and 13 bases lay in between. Germline CDR1 GTSNPN, CDR2 SVGIG (reference sequence). There are 13 residues in the CDR3. CDR3 coding DNA: TGTGCCTGGACTGGCAGGGGACACTACGAGCAGTACTTC. Its protein is CAWTGRGHYEQYF.